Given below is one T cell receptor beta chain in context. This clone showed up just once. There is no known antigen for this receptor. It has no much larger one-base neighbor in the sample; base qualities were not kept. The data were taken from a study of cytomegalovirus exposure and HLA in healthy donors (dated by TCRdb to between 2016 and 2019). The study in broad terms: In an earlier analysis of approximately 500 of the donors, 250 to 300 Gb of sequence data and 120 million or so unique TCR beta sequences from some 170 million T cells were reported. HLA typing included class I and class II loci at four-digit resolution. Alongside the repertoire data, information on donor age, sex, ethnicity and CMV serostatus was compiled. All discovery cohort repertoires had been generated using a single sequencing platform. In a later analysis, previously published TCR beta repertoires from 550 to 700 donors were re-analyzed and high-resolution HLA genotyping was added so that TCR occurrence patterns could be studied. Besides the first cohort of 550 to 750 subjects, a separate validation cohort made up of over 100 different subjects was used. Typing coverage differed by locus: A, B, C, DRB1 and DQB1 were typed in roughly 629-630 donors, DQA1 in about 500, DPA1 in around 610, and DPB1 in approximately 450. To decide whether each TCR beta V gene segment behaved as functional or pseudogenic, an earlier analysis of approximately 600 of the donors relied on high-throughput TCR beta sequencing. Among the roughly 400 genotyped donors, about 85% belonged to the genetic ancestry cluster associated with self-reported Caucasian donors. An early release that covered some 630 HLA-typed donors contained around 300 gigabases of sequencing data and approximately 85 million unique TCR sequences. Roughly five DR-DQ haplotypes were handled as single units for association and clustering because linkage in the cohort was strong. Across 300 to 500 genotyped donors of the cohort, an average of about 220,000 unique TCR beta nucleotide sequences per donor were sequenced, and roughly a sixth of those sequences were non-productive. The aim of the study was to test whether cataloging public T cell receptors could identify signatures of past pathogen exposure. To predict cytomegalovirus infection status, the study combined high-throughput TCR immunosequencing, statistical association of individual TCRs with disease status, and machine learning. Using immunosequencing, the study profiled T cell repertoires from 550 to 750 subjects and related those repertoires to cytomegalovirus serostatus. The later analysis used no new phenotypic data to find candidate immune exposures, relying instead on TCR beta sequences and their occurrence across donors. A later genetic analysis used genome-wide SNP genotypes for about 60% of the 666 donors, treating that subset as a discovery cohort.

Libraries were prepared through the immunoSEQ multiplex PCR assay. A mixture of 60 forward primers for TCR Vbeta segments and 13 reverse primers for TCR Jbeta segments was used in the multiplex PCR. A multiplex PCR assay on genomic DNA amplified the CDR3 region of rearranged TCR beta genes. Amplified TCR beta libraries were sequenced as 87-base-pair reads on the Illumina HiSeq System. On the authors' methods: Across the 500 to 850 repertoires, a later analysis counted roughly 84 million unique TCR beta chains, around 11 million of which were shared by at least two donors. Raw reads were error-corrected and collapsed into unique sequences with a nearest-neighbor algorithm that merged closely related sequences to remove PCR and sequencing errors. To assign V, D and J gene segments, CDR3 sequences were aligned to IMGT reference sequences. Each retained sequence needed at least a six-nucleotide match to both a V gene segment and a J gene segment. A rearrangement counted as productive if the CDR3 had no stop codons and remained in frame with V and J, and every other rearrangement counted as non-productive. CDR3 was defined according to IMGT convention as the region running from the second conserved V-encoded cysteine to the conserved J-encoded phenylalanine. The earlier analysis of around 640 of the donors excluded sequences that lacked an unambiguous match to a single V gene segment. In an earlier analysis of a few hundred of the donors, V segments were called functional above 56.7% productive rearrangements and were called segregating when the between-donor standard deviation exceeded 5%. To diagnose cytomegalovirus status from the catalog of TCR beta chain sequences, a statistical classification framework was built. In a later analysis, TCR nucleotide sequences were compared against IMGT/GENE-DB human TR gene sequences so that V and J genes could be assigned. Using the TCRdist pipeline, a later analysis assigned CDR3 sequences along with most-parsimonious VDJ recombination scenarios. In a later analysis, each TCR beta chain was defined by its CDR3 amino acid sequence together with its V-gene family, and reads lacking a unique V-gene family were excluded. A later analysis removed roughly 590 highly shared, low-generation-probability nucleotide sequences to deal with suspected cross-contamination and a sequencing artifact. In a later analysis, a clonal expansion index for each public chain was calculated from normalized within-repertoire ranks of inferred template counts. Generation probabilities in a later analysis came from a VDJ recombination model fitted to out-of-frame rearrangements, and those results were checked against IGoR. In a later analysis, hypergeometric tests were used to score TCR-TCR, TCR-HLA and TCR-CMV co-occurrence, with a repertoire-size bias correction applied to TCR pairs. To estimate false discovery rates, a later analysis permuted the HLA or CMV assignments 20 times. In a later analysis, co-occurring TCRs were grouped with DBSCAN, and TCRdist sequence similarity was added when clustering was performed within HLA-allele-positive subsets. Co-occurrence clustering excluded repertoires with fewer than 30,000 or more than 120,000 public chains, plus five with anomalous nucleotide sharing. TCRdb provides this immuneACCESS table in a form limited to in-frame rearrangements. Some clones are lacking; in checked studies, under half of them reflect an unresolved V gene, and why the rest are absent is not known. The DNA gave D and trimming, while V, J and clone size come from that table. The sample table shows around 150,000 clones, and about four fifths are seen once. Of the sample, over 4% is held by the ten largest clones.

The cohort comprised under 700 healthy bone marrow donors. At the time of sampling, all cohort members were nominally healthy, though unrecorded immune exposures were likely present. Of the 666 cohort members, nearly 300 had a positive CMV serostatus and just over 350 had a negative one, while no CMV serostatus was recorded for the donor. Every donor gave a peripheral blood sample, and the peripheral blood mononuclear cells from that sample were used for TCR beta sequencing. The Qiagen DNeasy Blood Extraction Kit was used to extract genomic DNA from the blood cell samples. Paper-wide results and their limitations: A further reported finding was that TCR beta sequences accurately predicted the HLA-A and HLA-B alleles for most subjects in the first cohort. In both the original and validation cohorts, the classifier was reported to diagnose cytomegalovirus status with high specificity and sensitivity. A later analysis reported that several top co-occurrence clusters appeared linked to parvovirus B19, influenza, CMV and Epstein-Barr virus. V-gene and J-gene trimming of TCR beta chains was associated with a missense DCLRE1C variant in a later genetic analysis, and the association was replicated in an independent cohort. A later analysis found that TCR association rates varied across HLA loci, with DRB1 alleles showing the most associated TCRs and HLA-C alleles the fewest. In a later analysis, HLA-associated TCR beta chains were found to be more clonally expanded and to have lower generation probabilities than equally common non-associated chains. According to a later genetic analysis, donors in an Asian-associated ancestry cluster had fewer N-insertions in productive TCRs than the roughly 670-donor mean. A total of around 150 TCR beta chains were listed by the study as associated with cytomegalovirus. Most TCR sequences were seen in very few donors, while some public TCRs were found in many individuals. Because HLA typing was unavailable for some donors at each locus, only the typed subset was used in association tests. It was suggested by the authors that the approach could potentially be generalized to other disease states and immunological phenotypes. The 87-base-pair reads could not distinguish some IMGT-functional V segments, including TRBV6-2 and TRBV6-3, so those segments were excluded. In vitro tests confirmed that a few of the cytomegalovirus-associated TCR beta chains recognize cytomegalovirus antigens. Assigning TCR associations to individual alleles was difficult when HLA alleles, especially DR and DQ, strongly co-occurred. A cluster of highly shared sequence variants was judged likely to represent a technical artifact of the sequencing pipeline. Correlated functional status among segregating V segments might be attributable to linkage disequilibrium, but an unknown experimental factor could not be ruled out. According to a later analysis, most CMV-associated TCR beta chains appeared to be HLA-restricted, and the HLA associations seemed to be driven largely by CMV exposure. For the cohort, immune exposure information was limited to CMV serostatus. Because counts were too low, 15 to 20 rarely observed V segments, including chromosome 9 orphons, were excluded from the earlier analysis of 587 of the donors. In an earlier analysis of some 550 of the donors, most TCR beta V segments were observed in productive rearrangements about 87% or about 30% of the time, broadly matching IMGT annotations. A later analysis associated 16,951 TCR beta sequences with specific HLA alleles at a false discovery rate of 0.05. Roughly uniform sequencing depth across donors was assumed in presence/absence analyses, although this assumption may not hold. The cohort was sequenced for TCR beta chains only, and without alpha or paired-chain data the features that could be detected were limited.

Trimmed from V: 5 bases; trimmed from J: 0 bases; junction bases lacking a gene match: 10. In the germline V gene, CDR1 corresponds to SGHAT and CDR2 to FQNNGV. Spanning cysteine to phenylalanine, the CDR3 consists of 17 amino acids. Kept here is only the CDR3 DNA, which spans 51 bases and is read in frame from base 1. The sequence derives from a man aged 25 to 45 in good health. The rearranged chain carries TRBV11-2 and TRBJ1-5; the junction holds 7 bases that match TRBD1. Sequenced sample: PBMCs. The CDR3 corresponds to CASSRSSGGNSNQPQHF. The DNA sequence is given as TGTGCCAGCAGCCGCTCATCAGGGGGAAATAGCAATCAGCCCCAGCATTTT.